The 9 T cell receptor beta chains presented below share a single source sample, sequenced in a study of cytomegalovirus exposure and HLA in healthy donors. Produced via immunoSEQ multiplex PCR; TCRdb's table is partial and in-frame only. The data show approximately 160,000 clones, with about 85% seen just once and approximately 2.3% held by the top ten. Sequencing was done on a sample of PBMCs. These receptor sequences come from a man younger than 45 in good health and CMV-seropositive.

The chain employs TRBV7-6 and TRBJ1-3; TRBD1 might be the D (6 bases). CDR1 is SGHVS and CDR2 is FNYEAQ in the germline V gene. V was pared by 4 bases and J by 0 bases, with 13 bases between. The CDR3 spans 16 residues. CDR3: CASSWLDRSSGNTIYF. The DNA for the CDR3 is TGTGCCAGCAGCTGGCTTGACAGGAGCTCTGGAAACACCATATATTTT. The entire variable domain, with the rest obtained from reference TRBV7-6 and TRBJ1-3, is as follows: GAGVSQSPRYKVTKRGQDVALRCDPISGHVSLYWYRQALGQGPEFLTYFNYEAQQDKSGLPNDRFSAERPEGSISTLTIQRTEQRDSAMYRCASSWLDRSSGNTIYFGEGSWLTVV.

The chain uses TRBV5-4 and TRBJ2-5, with a weak D call TRBD1 (5 bases). Per the germline V gene, CDR1 is SGHNT and CDR2 is YYREEE (reference sequence). CDR3 size: 13 residues. The ends were cut back, 3 bases at V and 5 bases at J, with 11 bases in the middle. CDR3 coding DNA: TGTGCCAGCAGCTCGAAGGGGTCGGAGACCCAGTACTTC. Amino acids: CASSSKGSETQYF.

The chain links TRBV9 to TRBJ1-2, with 9 bases lining up with TRBD1. The CDR3 has 15 amino acids. Losses at the gene ends were 2 bases for V and 4 bases for J; bases not matched to a gene: 6. Germline V gene data show CDR1 as SGDLS and CDR2 as YYNGEE. CDR3 protein: CASSVDRGRGYGYTF. CDR3 nucleotides: TGTGCCAGCAGCGTGGACAGGGGAAGAGGCTATGGCTACACCTTC. Using reference TRBV9 and TRBJ1-2 for the parts outside the CDR3, the full variable domain is DSGVTQTPKHLITATGQRVTLRCSPRSGDLSVYWYQQSLDQGLQFLIQYYNGEERAKGNILERFSAQQFPDLHSELNLSSLELGDSALYFCASSVDRGRGYGYTFGSGTRLTVV.

The chain combines TRBV5-8 with TRBJ2-7; 8 bases align to TRBD1. After removal of 1 base from V and 6 bases from J, the junction contained 0 bases not matched to a gene. This CDR3 has 12 amino acids. Germline V lookup: CDR1 SGHTS, CDR2 YDEGEE. The CDR3 DNA reads as TGTGCCAGCAGCTTGACAGGGGGCGAGCAGTACTTC. Translation: CASSLTGGEQYF.

The chain employs TRBV7-2 and TRBJ2-7; no firm D call. V lost 2 bases and J lost 8, with 7 bases in between. This CDR3 has 11 amino acids. Germline values: CDR1 SGHTA, CDR2 FQGNSA. CDR3 in amino acids: CASSLSWQQYF. Here the CDR3 DNA reads TGTGCCAGCAGCTTATCTTGGCAGCAGTACTTC.

The chain joins TRBV9 to TRBJ1-1, with TRBD1 as a possible D gene (5 bases). In germline, CDR1 is SGDLS, CDR2 YYNGEE. Trimming removed 0 bases from V and 3 bases from J, with 21 bases in between. The CDR3 length is 18 residues. CDR3: CASSVVAYPWGRDTEAFF. CDR3 nucleotide sequence: TGTGCCAGCAGCGTAGTAGCATACCCGTGGGGCAGGGACACTGAAGCTTTCTTT. The full variable domain, completed using reference TRBV9 and TRBJ1-1, is DSGVTQTPKHLITATGQRVTLRCSPRSGDLSVYWYQQSLDQGLQFLIQYYNGEERAKGNILERFSAQQFPDLHSELNLSSLELGDSALYFCASSVVAYPWGRDTEAFFGQGTRLTVV.

The sample holds one count of this clone. The chain uses TRBV4-1 and TRBJ2-2, with D possibly being TRBD2 (6 bases). Trimming pared 3 bases from V and 5 bases from J, leaving 13 bases between. Germline V gene lookup returns CDR1 MGHRA and CDR2 YSYEKL. The CDR3 totals 15 residues. The CDR3 loop reads CASSQGLLGTGELFF. Written as DNA, the CDR3 is TGCGCCAGCAGCCAGGGACTCTTAGGAACCGGGGAGCTGTTTTTT.

This chain joins TRBV30 and TRBJ2-7; a weak D match, TRBD2 (6 bases). The CDR3 covers 12 residues. Germline CDR1 GTSNPN, CDR2 SVGIG (reference sequence). Trimming left V 5 bases short and J 1 base short, with 9 bases between. The CDR3 bases are TGTGCCTGGGGGGGGTTATCCTACGAGCAGTACTTC. Amino acids: CAWGGLSYEQYF.

This chain uses TRBV6-5 with TRBJ1-1, with D hard to call. This CDR3 region has 14 residues. Trimming removed 0 bases at V and 5 bases at J, with 10 bases between. Germline V lookup: CDR1 MNHEY, CDR2 SVGAGI. Here the CDR3 DNA reads TGTGCCAGCAGTTACTCGCGGGTAAGGACTGAAGCTTTCTTT. This encodes CASSYSRVRTEAFF.